This T cell receptor (beta chain) was captured by sequencing in a study of T-cell memory formation after mild COVID-19. TCRdb re-called the 5' RACE reads with MiXCR, one entry per CDR3 protein. Of 100,000 to 150,000 distinct CDR3 sequences in the sample, roughly 6% were seen once. The CDR3 consists of 13 residues. Trimming pared 5 bases from V and 5 bases from J, leaving 12 bases between. Germline V gene lookup returns CDR1 SGHTA and CDR2 FQGNSA. This clonotype showed up many times. This chain connects TRBV7-2 to TRBJ1-2; D gene unclear. This clonotype was obtained from an adult woman who had mild COVID-19 (a few samples of this study predate the infection). Cell type and time point are not known. Sequencing was performed on PBMCs or a T cell subset sorted from them (not recorded which). The CDR3 DNA reads as TGTGCCAGCAGCCCGTCGAACCTTTATGGCTACACCTTC. Translating it yields CASSPSNLYGYTF.